The 16 T cell receptor beta chains below come from one sample, sequenced in a study of T cell changes during pregnancy in multiple sclerosis (dated by TCRdb to the late 2010s). The library was prepared using the immunoSEQ multiplex PCR assay. The clones in this table, taken by TCRdb from immuneACCESS, are in-frame only. Not every clone is retained; where verified, under half of the shortfall comes from an unresolved V gene, and the cause of the rest is unknown. In all, the sample holds some 80,000 clones, and about 96% of those were seen once. In total, the top ten clones hold about 1% of the sample. This sample comprised peripheral blood, obtained in the second trimester of pregnancy. These receptors were collected from a female donor with multiple sclerosis, enrolled in a pregnancy study.

V gene TRBV28 combines with J gene TRBJ2-1, with 7 bases fitting TRBD2. CDR1 and CDR2 (germline): MDHEN, SYDVKM. This CDR3 spans 15 amino acids. J lost 1 base, V lost 8 bases, and 8 bases had no gene match. CDR3 in amino acids: CASGPWRESYNEQFF. CDR3 nucleotide sequence: TGTGCCAGCGGACCGTGGCGGGAGTCCTACAATGAGCAGTTCTTC.

The chain employs TRBV30 and TRBJ1-1; unclear D gene. CDR3 size: 13 residues. Trimming cost V 0 bases and J 3 bases, with 8 bases left between them. CDR1 GTSNPN and CDR2 SVGIG come from the germline V gene (reference sequence). The CDR3 DNA follows: TGTGCCTGGAGTGTACTCGCTTACACTGAAGCTTTCTTT. Its protein product is CAWSVLAYTEAFF. Combining the CDR3 with reference TRBV30 and TRBJ1-1 gives the whole variable domain SQTIHQWPATLVQPVGSPLSLECTVEGTSNPNLYWYRQAAGRGLQLLFYSVGIGQISSEVPQNLSASRPQDRQFILSSKKLLLSDSGFYLCAWSVLAYTEAFFGQGTRLTVV.

This clone was detected only once. This sequence joins TRBV4-2 and TRBJ2-5; 8 bases align to TRBD2. The junction had 7 bases not matched to a gene; V was cut back by 5 bases and J by 5 bases. The length of the CDR3 is 14 residues. The germline V gene encodes CDR1 LGHNA and CDR2 YNFKEQ. CDR3: CASSSGGAGETQYF. CDR3 nucleotide sequence: TGTGCCAGCAGCTCGGGGGGGGCGGGGGAGACCCAGTACTTC.

This rearrangement joins TRBV12-5 to TRBJ2-7, with D perhaps TRBD2 (5 bases). Germline lookup yields CDR1 LGHNT and CDR2 FRNRAP. The CDR3 runs to 14 residues. Between the trimmed V and J ends, which lost 6 bases and 4 bases, there was a span of 16 bases. The CDR3, as DNA: TGTGCTAGTGGCCCCCCCGGGGTCACATACGAGCAGTACTTC. This encodes CASGPPGVTYEQYF.

This clone has only one observation. The rearrangement joins TRBV10-2 to TRBJ2-3; no clear D gene. The CDR3 sequence is 15 residues long. CDR1 is WSHSY, CDR2 SAAADI, per germline. The V end was cut by 4 bases, the J end by 0 bases, with 11 bases between. CDR3 region: CASSGLPTSTDTQYF. The CDR3 DNA sequence: TGCGCCAGCAGTGGTTTACCCACTAGCACAGATACGCAGTATTTT.

The genes are TRBV5-1 and TRBJ1-4, with 10 nucleotides matching TRBD1. V shed 0 bases, J shed 10 bases, and the junction held 6 bases outside the gene matches. Germline V gene data show CDR1 as SGHRS and CDR2 as YFSETQ. The CDR3 consists of 15 residues. This CDR3 reads CASSLAGTGDSKLFF. In DNA form, the CDR3 reads TGCGCCAGCAGCTTGGCCGGGACAGGGGACTCAAAACTGTTTTTT.

This chain links TRBV28 with TRBJ2-1; 8 nucleotides align to TRBD1. The CDR3 sequence is 13 residues long. Per germline, CDR1 MDHEN and CDR2 SYDVKM. Trimming cost V 7 bases and J 10 bases; bases outside gene matches: 9. The CDR3 loop is CASTRRGHIEQFF. CDR3 nucleotides: TGTGCCAGCACCCGCAGGGGGCACATCGAGCAGTTCTTC.

This sequence joins TRBV7-6 and TRBJ2-2; D is ambiguous. CDR3 length equals 14 residues. Trimming took off 5 bases at V and 6 bases at J, with 13 bases between the two ends. Per the germline V gene, CDR1 is SGHVS and CDR2 is FNYEAQ. The CDR3 loop is CASSQTPSPGELFF. The DNA of the CDR3 is TGTGCCAGCAGCCAAACTCCGTCTCCCGGGGAGCTGTTTTTT.

The chain combines TRBV11-1 with TRBJ2-1; TRBD2 agrees at 7 bases. Germline V gene lookup returns CDR1 SGHAT and CDR2 FQDESV (reference sequence). V trimming: 3 bases; J trimming: 6 bases; junction bases outside the gene matches: 5. The CDR3 runs 14 residues. The CDR3 DNA is TGTGCCAGCAGCTTTCCCGGCGGGAGCAATGAGCAGTTCTTC. This sequence encodes CASSFPGGSNEQFF.

The V call is TRBV5-1, the J call TRBJ2-5; the match to TRBD1 covers 8 bases. The CDR3 covers 16 residues. Germline lookup yields CDR1 SGHRS and CDR2 YFSETQ. V lost 7 bases, J lost 3 bases, and 14 bases stayed unmatched. CDR3 DNA: TGCGCCAGCGGCCCGGGAGACAGGGGTTCGGAAGAGACCCAGTACTTC. It translates to CASGPGDRGSEETQYF.

This chain connects TRBV7-9 to TRBJ2-7; a weak D match, TRBD1 (6 bases). The CDR3 has 15 amino acids. Germline V CDR1 and CDR2: SEHNR, FQNEAQ (reference sequence). Deletions cut 5 bases from V and 7 bases from J, with 21 bases between. The CDR3 protein is CASSPGAGALEEQYF. The CDR3 nucleotides are TGTGCCAGCAGCCCAGGGGCCGGGGCCTTGGAAGAGCAGTACTTC.

The chain is built from TRBV6-6 and TRBJ1-1; D not certain. The V end was cut by 0 bases, the J end by 7 bases, with 18 bases between. Germline CDR1 and CDR2: MNHNY and SVGAGI (reference sequence). The CDR3 runs to 16 residues. CDR3 bases: TGTGCCAGCAGTTACTCCCCCTTAACAGATACCTATGAAGCTTTCTTT. Translating it yields CASSYSPLTDTYEAFF.

The rearrangement joins TRBV7-9 to TRBJ1-2; D gene ambiguous. Germline lookup yields CDR1 SEHNR and CDR2 FQNEAQ (reference sequence). This CDR3 comprises 15 residues. V lost 5 bases to trimming and J lost 7 bases, with 20 bases between them. The chain's CDR3 is CASSARGNQAGGYTF. CDR3 DNA sequence: TGTGCCAGCAGCGCAAGAGGGAACCAAGCGGGTGGCTACACCTTC.

J is TRBJ2-5 and V is TRBV11-2; 14 nucleotides agree with TRBD2. V dropped 6 bases and J dropped 1; count of bases not matched to a gene: 4. The CDR3 has 16 amino acids. Germline CDR1 SGHAT, CDR2 FQNNGV. The CDR3 DNA reads as TGTGCCAGCAGGACTAGCGGGAGGGCCCTCCAAGAGACCCAGTACTTC. It encodes CASRTSGRALQETQYF.

The V and J genes are TRBV5-8 and TRBJ2-3; perhaps TRBD1 as D (5 bases). Germline CDR1 SGHTS, CDR2 YDEGEE. The CDR3 loop spans 18 amino acids. V was pared by 0 bases and J by 6 bases, with 23 bases between. CDR3 sequence: CASSLVIGAPTSGDTQYF. In DNA form, the CDR3 reads TGTGCCAGCAGCTTGGTCATTGGGGCCCCTACTTCAGGGGATACGCAGTATTTT.

V gene TRBV5-1 combines with J gene TRBJ1-1; D perhaps matches TRBD1 (6 bases). There are 13 residues in the CDR3. V was shortened by 4 bases and J by 0 bases, with 7 bases between the two germline ends. CDR1 and CDR2 from the germline V gene are SGHRS and YFSETQ. CDR3 DNA sequence: TGCGCCAGCAGCGGGACATTGAACACTGAAGCTTTCTTT. Protein: CASSGTLNTEAFF. Drawing the rest from reference TRBV5-1 and TRBJ1-1, the complete variable domain is KAGVTQTPRYLIKTRGQQVTLSCSPISGHRSVSWYQQTPGQGLQFLFEYFSETQRNKGNFPGRFSGRQFSNSRSEMNVSTLELGDSALYLCASSGTLNTEAFFGQGTRLTVV.